Below are 12 T cell receptor beta chains sequenced from a single sample in a study of cytomegalovirus exposure and HLA in healthy donors. The PCR had 60 Vbeta and 13 Jbeta primers. Produced via immunoSEQ multiplex PCR; TCRdb's table is partial and in-frame only. The data show 250,000 to 350,000 clones, roughly 85% seen once. Sequences were obtained from PBMCs. The receptors were gathered from a man aged 35-49 years in good health and CMV-seropositive.

In its sample, this clone was seen once. This chain uses TRBV7-9 with TRBJ1-2; the match to TRBD1 covers 9 bases. The ends lost 0 bases at V and 4 bases at J; junction bases unmatched: 3. This CDR3 has 15 amino acids. The germline CDR1 and CDR2 sequences are SEHNR and FQNEAQ (reference sequence). The CDR3 is CASSLAGTGLYGYTF. The CDR3, as DNA: TGTGCCAGCAGCTTAGCCGGGACAGGGCTCTATGGCTACACCTTC.

This clone appeared a few times. The V call is TRBV7-9, the J call TRBJ2-7; 9 positions agree with TRBD1. V shed 1 base and J 6 bases; nucleotides not matched to a gene: 4. The germline CDR1 and CDR2 sequences are SEHNR and FQNEAQ (reference sequence). The CDR3 contains 14 residues. CDR3 sequence: CASSLGYRGPEQYF. The CDR3 DNA reads TGTGCCAGCAGCTTAGGGTACAGGGGGCCCGAGCAGTACTTC.

This sequence joins TRBV9 and TRBJ2-3, with 12 nucleotides matching TRBD2. The V gene end was trimmed by 3 bases and the J gene end by 5 bases; junction bases not matched to a gene: 10. The CDR3 sequence is 17 residues long. CDR1 and CDR2 from the germline V gene are SGDLS and YYNGEE. CDR3 sequence (DNA): TGTGCCAGCAGCGAGGGGGCATGGACTAGCGGGGTAGATACGCAGTATTTT. As protein: CASSEGAWTSGVDTQYF.

The J gene is TRBJ2-3, the V gene TRBV5-6; 9 positions agree with TRBD1. The CDR3 length is 16 residues. The V gene's germline CDR1 is SGHDT and CDR2 YYEEEE. V lost 3 bases to trimming and J lost 4 bases; unmatched junction nucleotides: 9. The CDR3, as DNA: TGTGCCAGCAGCTGGGCCGGGACAGGGAGGGCAGATACGCAGTATTTT. It yields the protein CASSWAGTGRADTQYF.

V and J are TRBV5-4 and TRBJ1-2, with 8 bases fitting TRBD1. The CDR3 loop spans 15 amino acids. The germline V gene encodes CDR1 SGHNT and CDR2 YYREEE (reference sequence). Germline trimming cut 6 bases from V and 6 bases from J; bases unmatched to any gene: 13. The CDR3 loop is CASTRYPGGLDGYTF. CDR3 DNA sequence: TGTGCCAGCACCCGATACCCAGGGGGCCTCGATGGCTACACCTTC.

V is TRBV25-1 and J is TRBJ2-1, with 9 bases lining up with TRBD2. The CDR3 covers 16 residues. Germline V CDR1 and CDR2: MGHDK, SYGVNS. Trimming removed 2 bases from V and 7 bases from J; junction bases left unmatched: 9. CDR3 coding DNA: TGTGCCAGCAGTGAACTCGGGCGGGAGGGCCGTAATGAGCAGTTCTTC. This sequence encodes CASSELGREGRNEQFF.

The chain links TRBV5-1 to TRBJ1-1; D is ambiguous. This CDR3 region has 13 residues. The V end lost 6 bases, the J end lost 2 bases, and 11 bases lay between the germline ends. Germline V gives CDR1 SGHRS, CDR2 YFSETQ. The CDR3 DNA sequence: TGCGCCAGCAAAAACGGGGATAACACTGAAGCTTTCTTT. Translated: CASKNGDNTEAFF.

The CDR3, as DNA: TGTGCCAGCAGCTATCAAACTTTCCGCGAACAGAACTCCTACGAGCAGTACTTC. This encodes CASSYQTFREQNSYEQYF. The chain joins TRBV7-9 to TRBJ2-5; no clear D. The DNA end favors TRBJ2-7, so the J call may be wrong. Germline V gives CDR1 SEHNR, CDR2 FQNEAQ (reference sequence). The CDR3 length is 18 residues.

This clone was picked up a small number of times. The rearrangement joins TRBV4-1 to TRBJ1-4, with TRBD1 as a possible D gene (6 bases). Looked up from germline, CDR1 is MGHRA and CDR2 is YSYEKL. Trimming cost V 3 bases and J 9 bases, with 11 bases left between them. The CDR3 is 13 amino acids. CDR3 sequence reads: CASSHHGQQKLFF. In nucleotides, the CDR3 is TGCGCCAGCAGCCACCATGGACAGCAAAAACTGTTTTTT.

For the CDR3, the DNA is TGTGCCAGCAGCAACCGGGACAGGGGGCGAAAACTGTTTTTT. This translates into CASSNRDRGRKLFF. The chain carries TRBV7-2 and TRBJ1-4; 12 positions agree with TRBD1. V lost 5 bases, J lost 10 bases, and 5 bases stayed unmatched. The V gene's germline CDR1 is SGHTA and CDR2 FQGNSA. The CDR3 consists of 14 residues.

V usage is TRBV30 and J usage is TRBJ1-2, with a possible D match to TRBD1 (5 bases). The V gene's germline CDR1 is GTSNPN and CDR2 SVGIG (reference sequence). Deletions cut 6 bases from V and 2 bases from J, with 10 bases between. CDR3 length: 12 residues. The CDR3 DNA sequence: TGTGCCTGCCTCCAGGGAAACTATGGCTACACCTTC. Protein sequence: CACLQGNYGYTF.

V usage is TRBV18 and J usage is TRBJ1-6; 8 nucleotides match TRBD1. The CDR3 has 14 residues. The V segment lost 4 bases and the J segment 7 bases; nucleotides outside the gene matches: 3. Germline CDR1 reads KGHSH; CDR2 reads LQKENI. DNA for the CDR3: TGTGCCAGCTCACAGGACAGGGCGAATTCACCCCTCCACTTT. This codes for CASSQDRANSPLHF.